Presented here are 24 T cell receptor beta chains from one specimen sequenced in a study of control samples from healthy donors and cancer patients. The table came from immunoSEQ multiplex PCR; TCRdb's copy has only in-frame clones and leaves some out. The sample has roughly 130,000 clones; approximately 92% are singletons. Sample: blood. All receptors come from a man aged 18 to 35 in good health.

The CDR3 spells CASSLGWGASYEQYF. In nucleotides, the CDR3 is TGTGCCAGCAGCTTGGGGTGGGGGGCCTCCTACGAGCAGTACTTC. The rearrangement joins TRBV5-4 to TRBJ2-7, with D perhaps TRBD1 or TRBD2 (6 bases each). This CDR3 contains 15 residues. The V gene lost 0 bases and the J gene lost 0 bases, with 10 bases spanning the gap. The germline CDR1 and CDR2 sequences are SGHNT and YYREEE (reference sequence).

The rearrangement uses TRBV14 and TRBJ1-2; no clear D gene. Germline CDR1 reads SGHDN; CDR2 reads FVKESK. The V and J ends lost 0 bases and 5 bases respectively, with 13 bases between them. The CDR3 has 15 amino acids. The CDR3 bases are TGTGCCAGCAGCCAAGACCTTAACGGGAATTATGGCTACACCTTC. It yields the protein CASSQDLNGNYGYTF. The full variable domain, rest sourced from reference TRBV14 and TRBJ1-2, is EAGVTQFPSHSVIEKGQTVTLRCDPISGHDNLYWYRRVMGKEIKFLLHFVKESKQDESGMPNNRFLAERTGGTYSTLKVQPAELEDSGVYFCASSQDLNGNYGYTFGSGTRLTVV.

The chain recombines TRBV15 with TRBJ2-2, with 7 bases matching TRBD1. Per the germline V gene, CDR1 is LNHNV and CDR2 is YYDKDF (reference sequence). V was clipped by 6 bases and J by 6 bases; unmatched bases: 4. There are 13 residues in the CDR3. The CDR3: CATSDRDAGELFF. The CDR3 nucleotides are TGTGCCACCAGTGACAGGGATGCCGGGGAGCTGTTTTTT.

This chain uses TRBV28 with TRBJ1-2; unclear D gene. V was cut by 3 bases and J by 2 bases, with 13 bases left in between. This CDR3 region has 15 residues. Germline V CDR1 and CDR2: MDHEN, SYDVKM. The CDR3 DNA reads as TGTGCCAGCAGTTTCTCTGGTAGGGCAAACTATGGCTACACCTTC. It translates to CASSFSGRANYGYTF.

The rearrangement uses TRBV3-1 (or the pseudogene TRBV3-2) and TRBJ2-1; D unclear. Trimming took off 4 bases at V and 0 bases at J, with 7 bases between the two ends. This CDR3 spans 14 amino acids. Looked up from germline, CDR1 is LGHDT and CDR2 is YNNKEL (reference sequence). Written as DNA, the CDR3 is TGTGCCAGCAGCCCTAGTGACTCCTACAATGAGCAGTTCTTC. This translates into CASSPSDSYNEQFF.

V gene TRBV3-1 (or the pseudogene TRBV3-2) combines with J gene TRBJ1-2; 7 bases map to TRBD1. Germline-derived CDR1 and CDR2 are LGHDT and YNNKEL (reference sequence). After removal of 4 bases from V and 3 bases from J, the junction contained 5 bases not matched to a gene. This CDR3 spans 14 amino acids. CDR3 bases: TGTGCCAGCAGCCGAATTACAGGGGACTATGGCTACACCTTC. The encoded protein is CASSRITGDYGYTF.

The V gene is TRBV5-1, the J gene TRBJ2-7; D tentatively fits TRBD1 or TRBD2 (5 bases each). In germline, CDR1 is SGHRS, CDR2 YFSETQ. The CDR3 is 14 residues long. Deletions cut 6 bases from V and 0 bases from J, with 13 bases between. The CDR3 reads CASKRDAFSYEQYF. CDR3 nucleotide sequence: TGCGCCAGCAAACGGGACGCCTTCTCCTACGAGCAGTACTTC. The full variable domain, rest sourced from reference TRBV5-1 and TRBJ2-7, is KAGVTQTPRYLIKTRGQQVTLSCSPISGHRSVSWYQQTPGQGLQFLFEYFSETQRNKGNFPGRFSGRQFSNSRSEMNVSTLELGDSALYLCASKRDAFSYEQYFGPGTRLTVT.

V gene TRBV9 combines with J gene TRBJ2-4; 7 bases agree with TRBD2. J lost 8 bases, V lost 0 bases, and 11 bases had no gene match. This CDR3 comprises 16 residues. The germline gives CDR1 SGDLS, CDR2 YYNGEE. The CDR3 loop is CASSVGAGREVDIQYF. The CDR3, as DNA: TGTGCCAGCAGCGTAGGGGCCGGACGGGAGGTAGACATTCAGTACTTC.

This rearrangement joins TRBV5-4 to TRBJ2-7; 7 bases line up with TRBD1. The germline V gene has CDR1 SGHNT and CDR2 YYREEE (reference sequence). Trimming took 4 bases from V and 3 from J; bases not matched to a gene: 7. The CDR3 is 14 residues long. The CDR3 sequence: CASSQTGQNYEQYF. CDR3 DNA sequence: TGTGCCAGCAGCCAGACAGGGCAAAACTACGAGCAGTACTTC.

The rearrangement uses TRBV6-5 and TRBJ2-1; 7 bases fit TRBD2. The CDR3 loop spans 12 amino acids. The ends lost 6 bases at V and 7 bases at J; junction bases unmatched: 3. Germline CDR1 MNHEY, CDR2 SVGAGI. CDR3 coding DNA: TGTGCCAGCAGCTCGGGGGGTAATGAGCAGTTCTTC. Amino acid sequence: CASSSGGNEQFF.

The chain joins TRBV28 to TRBJ2-5, with TRBD2 matching over 9 bases. The germline V gene encodes CDR1 MDHEN and CDR2 SYDVKM. Trimming cost V 3 bases and J 0 bases; bases outside gene matches: 8. The length of the CDR3 is 17 residues. The CDR3 sequence: CASSFTPQRGDQETQYF. The CDR3, as DNA: TGTGCCAGCAGTTTCACCCCCCAGCGGGGGGACCAAGAGACCCAGTACTTC.

The chain couples TRBV5-1 to TRBJ2-2, with D perhaps being TRBD1 or TRBD2 (5 bases each). Germline V CDR1 and CDR2: SGHRS, YFSETQ. V was trimmed by 5 bases and J by 4 bases, leaving 15 bases between them. The CDR3 totals 15 residues. The CDR3 here is CASSFGTEGTGELFF. DNA for the CDR3: TGCGCCAGCAGTTTTGGGACGGAAGGCACCGGGGAGCTGTTTTTT.

The chain links TRBV27 to TRBJ2-5; D remains ambiguous. The CDR3 has 13 amino acids. Germline loops: CDR1 MNHEY, CDR2 SMNVEV (reference sequence). V dropped 5 bases and J dropped 2 bases, with 9 bases sitting between them. The CDR3 reads CASSRRNQETQYF. As DNA, the CDR3 is TGTGCCAGCAGTAGGCGGAATCAAGAGACCCAGTACTTC.

The chain is built from TRBV28 and TRBJ2-7, with TRBD2 as a possible D gene (5 bases). Germline assignment: CDR1 MDHEN and CDR2 SYDVKM. Between the trimmed V and J ends, which lost 4 bases and 0 bases, there was a span of 13 bases. This CDR3 has 15 amino acids. This CDR3 reads CASSSFFGSSYEQYF. The CDR3 coding sequence is TGTGCCAGCAGTTCCTTTTTTGGGAGCTCCTACGAGCAGTACTTC.

The chain carries TRBV20-1 and TRBJ1-3; possibly TRBD1 for D (5 bases). Between the trimmed V and J ends, which lost 7 bases and 8 bases, there was a span of 12 bases. CDR1 is DFQATT and CDR2 is SNEGSKA in the germline V gene (reference sequence). The CDR3 spans 11 residues. Here the CDR3 DNA reads TGCAGTGTAGAGAGCAGGGACACCATATATTTT. Amino acid sequence: CSVESRDTIYF.

The chain combines TRBV11-2 with TRBJ1-5; weak D call: TRBD1 (5 bases). Germline CDR1 reads SGHAT; CDR2 reads FQNNGV. The CDR3 runs to 14 residues. Trimming pared 1 base from V and 1 base from J, leaving 5 bases between. CDR3 amino acids: CASSLGDSNQPQHF. CDR3 bases: TGTGCCAGCAGCTTAGGGGACAGCAATCAGCCCCAGCATTTT.

The chain has TRBV19 and TRBJ2-7; D is ambiguous. V lost 5 bases, J lost 2 bases, and 16 bases lay in between. Germline CDR1 LNHDA, CDR2 SQIVND (reference sequence). The CDR3 is made up of 15 amino acids. CDR3 amino acids: CASSPGPPWAYEQYV. In nucleotides, the CDR3 is TGTGCCAGTAGTCCAGGACCCCCGTGGGCCTACGAGCAGTACGTC.

The rearrangement uses TRBV19 and TRBJ2-5, with no clear D. The CDR3 is 13 residues long. V lost 5 bases to trimming and J lost 5 bases, with 12 bases between them. Germline CDR1 LNHDA, CDR2 SQIVND (reference sequence). Here the CDR3 reads CASSFPHAETQYF. CDR3 DNA: TGTGCCAGTAGTTTCCCCCATGCGGAGACCCAGTACTTC.

The rearrangement joins TRBV5-1 to TRBJ1-6; 7 bases are shared with TRBD1. The CDR3 consists of 14 residues. The germline V gene has CDR1 SGHRS and CDR2 YFSETQ. After removal of 2 bases from V and 10 bases from J, the junction contained 6 bases not matched to a gene. The CDR3 spells CASSFGQAGSPLHF. CDR3 DNA: TGCGCCAGCAGCTTCGGACAGGCTGGGTCACCCCTCCACTTT.

The J gene is TRBJ2-1, the V gene TRBV3-1 (or the pseudogene TRBV3-2); D is ambiguous. The germline V gene encodes CDR1 LGHDT and CDR2 YNNKEL (reference sequence). CDR3 length: 14 amino acids. The ends were cut back, 7 bases at V and 4 bases at J, with 14 bases in the middle. CDR3 protein: CASMAVWVYNEQFF. The DNA of the CDR3 is TGTGCCAGCATGGCGGTATGGGTTTACAATGAGCAGTTCTTC.

The V gene is TRBV19, the J gene TRBJ2-1, with 8 nucleotides matching TRBD2. With V trimmed by 6 bases and J by 2 bases, 3 bases remained unmatched. Germline V gene lookup returns CDR1 LNHDA and CDR2 SQIVND (reference sequence). The CDR3 has 14 residues. The CDR3 reads CASRGGRPYNEQFF. CDR3 in DNA: TGTGCCAGTAGAGGCGGGAGGCCCTACAATGAGCAGTTCTTC.

This chain links TRBV12-3 or TRBV12-4 with TRBJ1-2; D is uncertain. The CDR3 spans 13 residues. The V gene lost 2 bases and the J gene lost 0 bases, with 4 bases spanning the gap. The CDR3 nucleotides are TGTGCCAGCAGTTTACCACCTAACTATGGCTACACCTTC. Its protein product is CASSLPPNYGYTF.

The CDR3 here is CASRSDRAAPGGELFF. CDR3 DNA sequence: TGTGCCAGCAGATCCGACAGGGCGGCCCCAGGGGGGGAGCTGTTTTTT. V usage is TRBV27 and J usage is TRBJ2-2; 7 positions agree with TRBD1. Losses at the gene ends were 6 bases for V and 8 bases for J; bases not matched to a gene: 15. The CDR3 runs 16 residues. Per the germline V gene, CDR1 is MNHEY and CDR2 is SMNVEV (reference sequence).

The J gene is TRBJ1-6, the V gene TRBV7-9, with D possibly TRBD1 on 6 matching bases. This CDR3 has 14 residues. Germline CDR1 reads SEHNR; CDR2 reads FQNEAQ (reference sequence). Trimming took 6 bases from V and 7 from J, leaving 13 bases between them. The CDR3 loop reads CASSSTGSNSPLHF. The CDR3 nucleotides are TGTGCCAGCAGTTCAACAGGGTCAAATTCACCCCTCCACTTT.